This is a list of T cell receptor beta chains from one sample in a study of shared clonotypes between healthy human individuals. Sequencing used immunoSEQ multiplex PCR; TCRdb keeps in-frame clones, though not all of them. The data hold some 2,400,000 clones, with more than 90% observed a single time. Sample: naive CD4+ T cells sorted from blood. The source is a man aged 18 to 35 in good health. The CDR3 runs from the conserved cysteine through the conserved F or W. The order of the fields is clone size, J gene, V gene, D gene, CDR3 protein. D genes are given only for firm matches. Rows give clone size only sometimes, using once, few, many, or a class for an expanded clone.

size: NA; J: TRBJ2-7; V: TRBV7-8; D: NA; CDR3: CASSLGQGGSEQYF
size: NA; J: TRBJ2-2; V: TRBV27; D: TRBD1; CDR3: CASRYTGAGTGELFF
size: once; J: TRBJ1-4; V: TRBV28; D: NA; CDR3: CASRIGSGREKLFF
size: NA; J: TRBJ2-3; V: TRBV9; D: TRBD2; CDR3: CASSPQVKSGRASLDTQYF
size: NA; J: TRBJ2-3; V: TRBV5-6; D: NA; CDR3: CASSPVRGTTDTQYF
size: NA; J: TRBJ2-3; V: TRBV6-1; D: TRBD1; CDR3: CASSGRTGGTDTQYF
size: NA; J: TRBJ1-1; V: TRBV7-2; D: NA; CDR3: CASRPLLTGPTEAFF
size: NA; J: TRBJ1-5; V: TRBV7-8; D: TRBD1; CDR3: CASSGRTGDHQPQHF
size: once; J: TRBJ2-7; V: TRBV6-5; D: TRBD1; CDR3: CASSRTGGNEQYF
size: NA; J: TRBJ2-3; V: TRBV19; D: NA; CDR3: CASSSGDTQVNTQYF
size: NA; J: TRBJ2-1; V: TRBV2; D: NA; CDR3: CASSEFGGNIHNEQFF
size: NA; J: TRBJ2-3; V: TRBV4-3; D: NA; CDR3: CASSQGTGVSTDTQYF
size: NA; J: TRBJ2-7; V: TRBV6-1; D: TRBD1; CDR3: CASSARDRLYEQYF
size: few; J: TRBJ1-5; V: TRBV18; D: NA; CDR3: CASSPAGSNQPQHF
size: NA; J: TRBJ2-1; V: TRBV2; D: NA; CDR3: CASWGRGERAYNEQFF
size: NA; J: TRBJ1-2; V: TRBV27; D: NA; CDR3: CASSSERGRYTF
size: NA; J: TRBJ1-5; V: TRBV19; D: NA; CDR3: CASSKFSNQPQHF
size: NA; J: TRBJ2-3; V: TRBV28; D: NA; CDR3: CASNSGTDTQYF
size: NA; J: TRBJ2-1; V: TRBV5-1; D: NA; CDR3: CASSLGGVQTDEQFF
size: NA; J: TRBJ2-2; V: TRBV10-3; D: NA; CDR3: CAISEPGKGTGELFF
size: NA; J: TRBJ1-2; V: TRBV10-2; D: NA; CDR3: CASSDRYGYTF
size: once; J: TRBJ2-3; V: TRBV6-6; D: TRBD2; CDR3: CASTRGGLVTDTQYF
size: NA; J: TRBJ2-7; V: TRBV7-3; D: TRBD1; CDR3: CASSLNPGQGLEQYF
size: NA; J: TRBJ2-7; V: TRBV5-6; D: TRBD1; CDR3: CASSNRQGATGEQYF
size: NA; J: TRBJ2-1; V: TRBV28; D: NA; CDR3: CASRKLRGHEQFF
size: NA; J: TRBJ1-5; V: TRBV10-3; D: TRBD1; CDR3: CAISGAGGGNQPQHF
size: once; J: TRBJ1-1; V: TRBV6-6; D: NA; CDR3: CASSYGQGMNTEAFF
size: NA; J: TRBJ1-2; V: TRBV7-2; D: NA; CDR3: CASRASQGYYGYTF
size: NA; J: TRBJ2-3; V: TRBV2; D: NA; CDR3: CASSIDRTSTDTQYF
size: NA; J: TRBJ2-6; V: TRBV7-9; D: NA; CDR3: CASSLAGTGANVLTF
size: NA; J: TRBJ2-4; V: TRBV19; D: TRBD2; CDR3: CASSSGSKNIQYF
size: NA; J: TRBJ1-1; V: TRBV11-3; D: NA; CDR3: CASSLMCSGGNTEAFF
size: NA; J: TRBJ2-7; V: TRBV7-9; D: NA; CDR3: CASSLSLVEQYF
size: NA; J: TRBJ1-3; V: TRBV6-6; D: NA; CDR3: CASSPEQFISGNTIYF
size: once; J: TRBJ2-3; V: TRBV7-2; D: TRBD2; CDR3: CASSPVPSGRATDTQYF
size: NA; J: TRBJ2-1; V: TRBV7-2; D: TRBD2; CDR3: CASSLFSGGTVNEQFF
size: NA; J: TRBJ1-1; V: TRBV2; D: NA; CDR3: CASSAEGLSTEAFF
size: once; J: TRBJ1-5; V: TRBV21-1; D: NA; CDR3: CASSKDSNSNQPQHF
size: once; J: TRBJ2-7; V: TRBV6-5; D: TRBD1; CDR3: CASSRGQRPFYEQYF
size: NA; J: TRBJ2-7; V: TRBV7-2; D: TRBD2; CDR3: CASSLGSGVSYEQYF
size: NA; J: TRBJ2-7; V: TRBV25-1; D: TRBD1; CDR3: CASSEYWTGSYEQYF
size: NA; J: TRBJ1-1; V: TRBV15; D: NA; CDR3: CATSRGGAGTEAFF
size: NA; J: TRBJ2-7; V: TRBV7-2; D: NA; CDR3: CASSLAGRTYEQYF
size: NA; J: TRBJ2-5; V: TRBV2; D: NA; CDR3: CASSGGGRETQYF
size: NA; J: TRBJ2-5; V: TRBV10-2; D: NA; CDR3: CASRRSQETQYF
size: NA; J: TRBJ1-1; V: TRBV2; D: TRBD1; CDR3: CASSVRGQSEAFF
size: NA; J: TRBJ2-1; V: TRBV19; D: NA; CDR3: CASSIHSGVYNEQFF
size: NA; J: TRBJ1-2; V: TRBV9; D: NA; CDR3: CASSLAGESYTF
size: NA; J: TRBJ1-5; V: TRBV2; D: NA; CDR3: CASSGDGLSNQPQHF
size: NA; J: TRBJ2-3; V: TRBV28; D: NA; CDR3: CASSLPRGRDTDTQYF
size: NA; J: TRBJ1-5; V: TRBV4-3; D: NA; CDR3: CASSQEAWQPQHF
size: NA; J: TRBJ2-5; V: TRBV25-1; D: TRBD2; CDR3: CASSEPASGSRGETQYF
size: once; J: TRBJ2-5; V: TRBV18; D: TRBD2; CDR3: CASSPPGASGRMETQYF
size: NA; J: TRBJ2-5; V: TRBV18; D: TRBD1; CDR3: CASSPTGTETQYF
size: NA; J: TRBJ2-5; V: TRBV20-1; D: NA; CDR3: CTGGRTETQYF